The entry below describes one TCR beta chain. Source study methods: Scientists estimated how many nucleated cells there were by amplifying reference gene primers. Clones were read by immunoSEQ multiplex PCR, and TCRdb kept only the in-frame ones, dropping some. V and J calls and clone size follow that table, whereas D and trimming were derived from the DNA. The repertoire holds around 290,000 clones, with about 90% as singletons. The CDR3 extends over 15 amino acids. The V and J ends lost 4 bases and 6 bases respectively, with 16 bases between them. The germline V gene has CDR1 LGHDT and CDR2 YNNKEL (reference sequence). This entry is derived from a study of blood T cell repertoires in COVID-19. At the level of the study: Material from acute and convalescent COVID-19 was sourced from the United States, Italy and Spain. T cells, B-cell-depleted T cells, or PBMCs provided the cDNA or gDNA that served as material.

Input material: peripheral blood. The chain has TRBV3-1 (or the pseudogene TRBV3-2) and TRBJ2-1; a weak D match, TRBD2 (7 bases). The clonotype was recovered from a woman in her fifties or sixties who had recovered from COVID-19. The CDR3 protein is CASSRGGGILNEQFF. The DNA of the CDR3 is TGTGCCAGCAGCCGGGGGGGCGGAATCCTCAATGAGCAGTTCTTC.